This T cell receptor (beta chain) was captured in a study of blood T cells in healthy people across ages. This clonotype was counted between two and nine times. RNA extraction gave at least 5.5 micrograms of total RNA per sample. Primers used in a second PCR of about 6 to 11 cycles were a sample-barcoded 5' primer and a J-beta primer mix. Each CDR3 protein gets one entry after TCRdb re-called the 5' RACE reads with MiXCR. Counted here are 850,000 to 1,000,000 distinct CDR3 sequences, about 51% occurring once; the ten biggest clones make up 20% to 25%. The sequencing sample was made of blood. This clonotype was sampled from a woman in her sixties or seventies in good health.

CDR3 in amino acids: CSASGTETQYF. CDR3 in DNA: TGCAGTGCCTCCGGGACAGAGACCCAGTACTTC. This sequence joins TRBV20-1 and TRBJ2-5, with D possibly called TRBD1 or TRBD2 (5 bases each). With 6 bases removed from V and 4 bases from J, the gap between germline ends came to 9 bases. CDR3 length: 11 amino acids. In germline, CDR1 is DFQATT, CDR2 SNEGSKA (reference sequence).